One and the same sample provided the 21 T cell receptor beta chains below, sequenced in a study of regulatory T cells in long-lasting Graves disease. Sample time point: persistent/refractory GD, antithyroid drugs over 5 years with positive TRAb. PBMCs were the source of the RNA used for TCR sequencing. Construction of the TCR beta libraries employed iRepertoire HTBI primers in conjunction with Arm-PCR of CDR3 regions. TCRdb re-called the multiplex PCR reads with MiXCR, one entry per CDR3 protein. The table lists about 470,000 distinct CDR3 sequences, 20% of them singletons, with under 9% in the top ten. This material consisted of peripheral blood mononuclear cells (PBMCs), taken when the disease was refractory, from a patient treated with antithyroid drugs. All receptors come from a female donor with Graves disease.

This clonotype was detected once. This may be a read error: a much more frequent sequence differs by one nucleotide. This chain links TRBV6-1 with TRBJ2-7, with D unresolved. The CDR3 runs to 15 residues. Germline CDR1 and CDR2: MNHNS and SASEGT. The CDR3 spells CASRMDRARASEQNF. As DNA, the CDR3 is TGTGCCAGCAGGATGGACCGAGCAAGGGCGAGCGAGCAGAACTTC.

The chain links TRBV28 to TRBJ2-1; the D gene is possibly TRBD2 (5 bases). The germline V gene has CDR1 MDHEN and CDR2 SYDVKM. This CDR3 contains 16 residues. V was shortened by 4 bases and J by 0 bases, with 13 bases between the two germline ends. The CDR3 bases are TGTGCCAGCAGTTCCCCCGGACTGGGCTCCTACAATGAGCAGTTCTTC. Translated, it gives CASSSPGLGSYNEQFF. Full variable domain (remainder filled in from reference TRBV28 and TRBJ2-1): DVKVTQSSRYLVKRTGEKVFLECVQDMDHENMFWYRQDPGLGLRLIYFSYDVKMKEKGDIPEGYSVSREKKERFSLILESASTNQTSMYLCASSSPGLGSYNEQFFGPGTRLTVL.

This clonotype came up many times. The chain carries TRBV7-2 and TRBJ1-5; D might be TRBD1 (5 bases). CDR1 is SGHTA and CDR2 is FQGNSA in the germline V gene. The V end lost 5 bases, the J end lost 9 bases, and 11 bases lay between the germline ends. The CDR3 is 12 residues long. Written as DNA, the CDR3 is TGTGCCAGCAGCAACCTCGGGGGGCCCCAGCATTTT. It is translated as CASSNLGGPQHF.

This clonotype has a count of ten or more. The chain has TRBV12-3 or TRBV12-4 and TRBJ2-7; D possibly corresponds to TRBD1 (5 bases). This CDR3 is built from 13 residues. The germline V and J ends were trimmed by 3 bases and 5 bases, with 11 bases remaining between them. The CDR3, as DNA: TGTGCCAGCAGTTTTGGACACTCGAACGAGCAGTACTTC. This gives the protein CASSFGHSNEQYF.

The J gene is TRBJ2-2, the V gene TRBV4-1; 9 bases are a match to TRBD2. The germline V gene encodes CDR1 MGHRA and CDR2 YSYEKL. Trimming at V came to 0 bases and at J to 3 bases, leaving 2 bases not matched to a gene. This CDR3 is 16 amino acids long. The CDR3 region has the DNA TGCGCCAGCAGCCAAGAGACTAGCGGTGACACCGGGGAGCTGTTTTTT. Its protein is CASSQETSGDTGELFF.

This clonotype was recorded many times. The V and J genes are TRBV18 and TRBJ1-2; 7 bases are shared with TRBD1. In germline, CDR1 is KGHSH, CDR2 LQKENI. With 6 bases clipped from V and 3 bases from J, the junction kept 10 bases outside the gene matches. This CDR3 comprises 15 residues. The CDR3 loop is CASSTTGVADYGYTF. The CDR3 DNA is TGTGCCAGCTCGACTACAGGGGTCGCGGACTATGGCTACACCTTC.

A note on this clonotype: This may arise from a read error, as a much more abundant clone is one base away. Given the absence of the conserved phenylalanine or tryptophan at the CDR3 end, a read error is likely. J is TRBJ2-6 and V is TRBV28; 9 bases align to TRBD1. Per germline, CDR1 MDHEN and CDR2 SYDVKM. Trimming cost V 8 bases and J 0 bases; bases outside gene matches: 5. The CDR3 spans 16 residues. The CDR3 DNA sequence: TGTGCCAGCGAGGGACAGGGTGTCTCTGGGGCCAACGTCCTGACTCTC. Its protein product is CASEGQGVSGANVLTL.

Comments on this clonotype: A much larger clone sits a single nucleotide away, making a read error possible. The conserved phenylalanine or tryptophan is not found at the CDR3 terminus, so this likely reflects a read error. The V call is TRBV5-1, the J call TRBJ1-2; no clear D gene. V was shortened by 0 bases and J by 0 bases, with 12 bases between the two germline ends. Germline lookup yields CDR1 SGHRS and CDR2 YFSETQ. This CDR3 region has 16 residues. The CDR3 is CASSLDSFAANYGYTS. The CDR3 DNA reads TGCGCCAGCAGCTTGGACTCTTTTGCAGCTAACTATGGCTACACCTCC.

This clonotype was counted a few times. The chain combines TRBV20-1 with TRBJ2-7; TRBD1 matches at 7 bases. The germline CDR1 and CDR2 sequences are DFQATT and SNEGSKA (reference sequence). The CDR3 runs 14 residues. J was trimmed by 4 bases and V by 5 bases; bases with no gene match: 11. CDR3 protein: CSASQGLSFYEQYF. In DNA, the CDR3 is TGCAGTGCTTCACAGGGGTTGTCATTTTACGAGCAGTACTTC.

The sample holds many counts of this clonotype. This chain uses TRBV12-3 or TRBV12-4 with TRBJ1-6; D is possibly TRBD1 (6 bases). The germline V and J ends were trimmed by 4 bases and 9 bases, with 10 bases remaining between them. The length of the CDR3 is 13 residues. The CDR3 bases are TGTGCCAGCAGTTACAGGGAGGGTTCACCCCTCCACTTT. Its translation: CASSYREGSPLHF.

This clonotype was recorded many times. The rearrangement links TRBV28 to TRBJ1-4; no clear D. The germline gives CDR1 MDHEN, CDR2 SYDVKM. This CDR3 region has 14 residues. Trimming removed 3 bases from V and 5 bases from J, with 10 bases in between. Here the CDR3 reads CASSFPRWNEKLFF. CDR3 in DNA: TGTGCCAGCAGTTTCCCCAGGTGGAATGAAAAACTGTTTTTT.

This clonotype appeared many times. The chain uses TRBV2 and TRBJ1-5, with D possibly TRBD1 on 6 matching bases. The CDR3 is made up of 17 amino acids. The V gene's germline CDR1 is SNHLY and CDR2 FYNNEI. V dropped 7 bases and J dropped 5 bases, with 24 bases sitting between them. This chain's CDR3 is CASTERRSGAGDQPQHF. For the CDR3, the DNA is TGTGCCAGCACCGAACGCAGGTCAGGGGCAGGAGATCAGCCCCAGCATTTT.

This clonotype has at least ten counts. The J gene is TRBJ2-5, the V gene TRBV7-9; the D is unclear. Trimming took off 1 base at V and 5 bases at J, with 11 bases between the two ends. The CDR3 runs 14 residues. CDR1 is SEHNR, CDR2 FQNEAQ, per germline (reference sequence). As DNA, the CDR3 is TGTGCCAGCAGCTTAGGTGTAGTGCTGGAGACCCAGTACTTC. The encoded protein is CASSLGVVLETQYF.

At least ten counts were recorded for this clonotype. The chain employs TRBV5-5 and TRBJ2-5, with D perhaps matching TRBD2 (5 bases). V was shortened by 2 bases and J by 0 bases, with 14 bases between the two germline ends. The CDR3 totals 16 residues. CDR1 SGHKS and CDR2 YYEKEE come from the germline V gene (reference sequence). The CDR3 DNA follows: TGTGCCAGCAGCTTCGAGCAGCGGATTTACCAAGAGACCCAGTACTTC. It specifies CASSFEQRIYQETQYF. Using reference TRBV5-5 and TRBJ2-5 for the parts outside the CDR3, the full variable domain is DAGVTQSPTHLIKTRGQQVTLRCSPISGHKSVSWYQQVLGQGPQFIFQYYEKEERGRGNFPDRFSARQFPNYSSELNVNALLLGDSALYLCASSFEQRIYQETQYFGPGTRLLVL.

In the case of this clonotype: Mismatch with germline at one junction end may stem from a read error. V is TRBV12-3 or TRBV12-4 and J is TRBJ2-3, with D possibly being TRBD1 (5 bases). The CDR3 is 13 residues long. CDR3 in amino acids: CASSLPVTGTQYF. CDR3 in DNA: TGTGCCAGCAGTTTACCCGTCACAGGTACGCAGTATTTT.

The J gene is TRBJ1-3, the V gene TRBV4-1; D call uncertain. Per germline, CDR1 MGHRA and CDR2 YSYEKL. The V and J ends lost 0 bases and 2 bases respectively, with 11 bases between them. The CDR3 spans 16 residues. CDR3 coding DNA: TGCGCCAGCAGCCAAGATCGTGGGCAGGCTGGAAACACCATATATTTT. Its protein product is CASSQDRGQAGNTIYF.

This clonotype came up a few times. This chain links TRBV6-5 with TRBJ2-7; 11 bases align to TRBD1. The germline gives CDR1 MNHEY, CDR2 SVGAGI. Unmatched junction bases numbered 5, after V lost 4 bases and J lost 6 bases. The CDR3 contains 14 residues. CDR3 residues: CASSFGTGGFEQYF. The CDR3, as DNA: TGTGCCAGCAGTTTTGGGACAGGGGGATTCGAGCAGTACTTC.

This chain uses TRBV6-2 or TRBV6-3 with TRBJ1-1; D gene unclear. Trimming left V 2 bases short and J 0 bases short, with 7 bases between. Germline CDR1 and CDR2: MNHEY and SVGEGT. This CDR3 contains 14 residues. The CDR3 protein is CASSYEALNTEAFF. As DNA, the CDR3 is TGTGCCAGCAGTTACGAGGCCTTGAACACTGAAGCTTTCTTT.

This clonotype was detected many times. This chain uses TRBV6-1 with TRBJ1-5; 9 bases are a match to TRBD1. This CDR3 is 20 amino acids long. Per the germline V gene, CDR1 is MNHNS and CDR2 is SASEGT. The J segment lost 2 bases and the V segment lost 5 bases, leaving 19 bases of the junction unmatched. The chain's CDR3 is CASSPLVGRTGVLGNQPQHF. The CDR3 nucleotides are TGTGCCAGCAGTCCCCTAGTGGGGAGGACAGGGGTATTGGGCAATCAGCCCCAGCATTTT.

This clonotype was detected only a few times. This chain connects TRBV28 to TRBJ1-3; D remains ambiguous. CDR1 and CDR2 from the germline V gene are MDHEN and SYDVKM. The V gene lost 6 bases and the J gene lost 2 bases, with 5 bases spanning the gap. This CDR3 is 12 amino acids long. The CDR3 nucleotides read TGTGCCAGCAGAACGCCTGGAAACACCATATATTTT. This encodes CASRTPGNTIYF.

This clonotype was seen only a few times. The chain is built from TRBV12-3 or TRBV12-4 and TRBJ2-2; TRBD2 aligns across 12 bases. The junction had 12 bases not matched to a gene; V was cut back by 5 bases and J by 5 bases. The CDR3 runs 18 residues. The CDR3 here is CASSPRASGRARTGELFF. The CDR3 DNA is TGTGCCAGCAGTCCCCGGGCTAGCGGGAGGGCCAGGACCGGGGAGCTGTTTTTT.